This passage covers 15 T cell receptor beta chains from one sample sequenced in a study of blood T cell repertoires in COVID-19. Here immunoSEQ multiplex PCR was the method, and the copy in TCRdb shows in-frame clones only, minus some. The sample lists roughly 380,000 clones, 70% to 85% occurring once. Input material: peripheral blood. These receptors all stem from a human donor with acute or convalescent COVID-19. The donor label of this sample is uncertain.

In DNA form, the CDR3 reads TGTGCCAGCAGTTACGGGACAGGGGCAACCTCACCCCTCCACTTT. It specifies CASSYGTGATSPLHF. The J gene is TRBJ1-6, the V gene TRBV6-5, with TRBD1 matching over 10 bases. CDR1 MNHEY and CDR2 SVGAGI come from the germline V gene. The J segment lost 10 bases and the V segment lost 2 bases, leaving 5 bases of the junction unmatched. CDR3 length: 15 residues.

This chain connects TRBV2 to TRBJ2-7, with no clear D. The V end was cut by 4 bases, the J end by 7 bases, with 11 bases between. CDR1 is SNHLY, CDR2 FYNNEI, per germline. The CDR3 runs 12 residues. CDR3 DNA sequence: TGTGCCAGCAGTGTCCAGGCTCGGGAGCAGTACTTC. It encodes CASSVQAREQYF.

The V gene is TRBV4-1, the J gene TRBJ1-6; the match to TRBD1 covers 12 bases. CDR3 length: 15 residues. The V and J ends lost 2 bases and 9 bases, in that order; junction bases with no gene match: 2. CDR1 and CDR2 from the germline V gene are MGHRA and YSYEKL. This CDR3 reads CASSQQGQGASPLHF. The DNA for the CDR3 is TGCGCCAGCAGCCAACAGGGACAGGGGGCTTCACCCCTCCACTTT.

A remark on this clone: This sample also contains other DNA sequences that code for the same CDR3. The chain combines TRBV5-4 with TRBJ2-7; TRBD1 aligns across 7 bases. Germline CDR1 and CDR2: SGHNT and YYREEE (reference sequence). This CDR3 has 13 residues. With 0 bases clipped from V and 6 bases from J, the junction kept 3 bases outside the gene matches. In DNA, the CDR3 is TGTGCCAGCAGCTTGGGACAGGGAATCGAGCAGTACTTC. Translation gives CASSLGQGIEQYF. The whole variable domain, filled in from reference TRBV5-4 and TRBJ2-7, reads ETGVTQSPTHLIKTRGQQVTLRCSSQSGHNTVSWYQQALGQGPQFIFQYYREEENGRGNFPPRFSGLQFPNYSSELNVNALELDDSALYLCASSLGQGIEQYFGPGTRLTVT.

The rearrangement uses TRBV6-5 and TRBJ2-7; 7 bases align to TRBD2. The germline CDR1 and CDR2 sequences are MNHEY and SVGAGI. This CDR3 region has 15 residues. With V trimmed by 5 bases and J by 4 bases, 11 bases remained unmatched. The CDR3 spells CASSHPGGRGYEQYF. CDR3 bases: TGTGCCAGCAGTCACCCGGGGGGACGGGGATACGAGCAGTACTTC.

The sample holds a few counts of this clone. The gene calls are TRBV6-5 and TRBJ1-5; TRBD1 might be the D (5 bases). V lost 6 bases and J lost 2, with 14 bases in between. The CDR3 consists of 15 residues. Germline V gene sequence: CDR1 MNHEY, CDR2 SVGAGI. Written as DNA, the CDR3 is TGTGCCAGCAGCTCACTCGGAGGGGGCAATCAGCCCCAGCATTTT. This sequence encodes CASSSLGGGNQPQHF.

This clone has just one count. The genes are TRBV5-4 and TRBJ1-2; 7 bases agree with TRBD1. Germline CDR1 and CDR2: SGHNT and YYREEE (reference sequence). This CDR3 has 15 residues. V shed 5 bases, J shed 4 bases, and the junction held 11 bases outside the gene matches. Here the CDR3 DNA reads TGTGCCAGCAGTTCTGACAGGGTCCAAATCTATGGCTACACCTTC. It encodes CASSSDRVQIYGYTF.

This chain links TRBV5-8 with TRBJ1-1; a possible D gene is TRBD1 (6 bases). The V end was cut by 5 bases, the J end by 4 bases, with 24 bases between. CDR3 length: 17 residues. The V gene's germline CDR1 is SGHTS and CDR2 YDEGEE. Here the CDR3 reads CASRSGTPTLTSTEAFF. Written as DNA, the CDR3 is TGTGCCAGCAGATCCGGGACACCGACTCTTACGAGCACTGAAGCTTTCTTT.

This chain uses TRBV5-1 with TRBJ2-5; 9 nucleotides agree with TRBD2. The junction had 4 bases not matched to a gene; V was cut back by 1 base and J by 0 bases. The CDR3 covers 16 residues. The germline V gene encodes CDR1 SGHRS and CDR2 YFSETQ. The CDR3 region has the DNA TGCGCCAGCAGCTTGAGTCTAGCGGGGCACCAAGAGACCCAGTACTTC. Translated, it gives CASSLSLAGHQETQYF.

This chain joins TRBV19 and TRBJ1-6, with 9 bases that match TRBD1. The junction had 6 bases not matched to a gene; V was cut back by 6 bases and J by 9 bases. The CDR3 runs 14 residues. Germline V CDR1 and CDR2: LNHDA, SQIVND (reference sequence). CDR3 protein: CASSRTGGASPLHF. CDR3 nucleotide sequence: TGTGCCAGTAGCAGAACAGGGGGCGCTTCACCCCTCCACTTT.

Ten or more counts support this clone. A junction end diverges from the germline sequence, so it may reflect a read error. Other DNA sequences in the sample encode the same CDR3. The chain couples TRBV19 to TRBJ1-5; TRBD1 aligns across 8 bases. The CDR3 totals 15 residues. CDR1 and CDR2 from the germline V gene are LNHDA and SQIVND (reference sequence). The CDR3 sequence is CASSIGQGRNQPQHF. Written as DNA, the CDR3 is TGTGCCAGTAGCATAGGACAGGGTCGAAATCAGCCCCAGCATTTT.

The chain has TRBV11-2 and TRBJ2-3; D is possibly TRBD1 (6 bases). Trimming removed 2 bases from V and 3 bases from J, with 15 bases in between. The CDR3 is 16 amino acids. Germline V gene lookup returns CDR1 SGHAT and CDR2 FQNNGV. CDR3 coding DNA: TGTGCCAGCAGCTTAATCTGGGGGCGCATGACAGATACGCAGTATTTT. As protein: CASSLIWGRMTDTQYF.

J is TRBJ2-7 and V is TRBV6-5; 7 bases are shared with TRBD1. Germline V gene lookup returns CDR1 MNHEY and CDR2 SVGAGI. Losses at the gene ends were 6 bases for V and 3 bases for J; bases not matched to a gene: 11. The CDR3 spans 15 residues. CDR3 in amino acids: CASSHTGTASYEQYF. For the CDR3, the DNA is TGTGCCAGCAGCCATACCGGGACAGCAAGCTACGAGCAGTACTTC.

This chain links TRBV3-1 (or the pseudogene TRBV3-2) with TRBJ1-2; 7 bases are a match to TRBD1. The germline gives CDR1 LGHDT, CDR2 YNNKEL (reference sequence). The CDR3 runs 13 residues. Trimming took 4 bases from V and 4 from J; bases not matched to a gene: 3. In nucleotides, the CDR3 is TGTGCCAGCAGCCGGACAGGCGGCTATGGCTACACCTTC. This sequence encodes CASSRTGGYGYTF.

Written as DNA, the CDR3 is TGTGCCAGCAGTTTCGGGACAGGGTCACCCCTCCACTTT. Translation: CASSFGTGSPLHF. The chain links TRBV12-3 or TRBV12-4 to TRBJ1-6; 9 positions match TRBD1. This CDR3 region has 13 residues. V shed 3 bases, J shed 10 bases, and the junction held 1 base outside the gene matches.